This T cell receptor beta chain was recovered during a study of cytotoxic CD8 clonotypes in ibrutinib-treated CLL. Study-level background: Each sample contained, on average, just over 250,000 productive templates and 94,000 or so productive rearrangements. Whole-study findings and limits: With treatment, public clonotypes, which were uncommon, either contracted or remained stable. Baseline clonality was higher than in age-matched healthy donors and moved in step with circulating CD8+ T-cell counts.

TCRdb's table, derived via immunoSEQ multiplex PCR, lists solely in-frame clones and lacks some. The table shows about 200,000 clones, with over 65% occurring only once. With respect to this clone: The antigen remains unidentified.

V dropped 4 bases and J dropped 2; count of bases not matched to a gene: 12. The germline CDR1 and CDR2 sequences are SEHNR and FQNEAQ (reference sequence). CDR3 size: 18 residues. Sequences were derived from PBMCs, sampled after 12 months of ibrutinib treatment. The TCR sequence derives from a human donor with chronic lymphocytic leukemia. This chain joins TRBV7-9 and TRBJ2-7, with 12 bases lining up with TRBD2. CDR3 DNA: TGTGCCAGCAGCTCCACACCGGGACTAGCGGGTGGGACCTACGAGCAGTACTTC. This codes for CASSSTPGLAGGTYEQYF. Combining the CDR3 with reference TRBV7-9 and TRBJ2-7 gives the whole variable domain DTGVSQNPRHKITKRGQNVTFRCDPISEHNRLYWYRQTLGQGPEFLTYFQNEAQLEKSRLLSDRFSAERPKGSFSTLEIQRTEQGDSAMYLCASSSTPGLAGGTYEQYFGPGTRLTVT.